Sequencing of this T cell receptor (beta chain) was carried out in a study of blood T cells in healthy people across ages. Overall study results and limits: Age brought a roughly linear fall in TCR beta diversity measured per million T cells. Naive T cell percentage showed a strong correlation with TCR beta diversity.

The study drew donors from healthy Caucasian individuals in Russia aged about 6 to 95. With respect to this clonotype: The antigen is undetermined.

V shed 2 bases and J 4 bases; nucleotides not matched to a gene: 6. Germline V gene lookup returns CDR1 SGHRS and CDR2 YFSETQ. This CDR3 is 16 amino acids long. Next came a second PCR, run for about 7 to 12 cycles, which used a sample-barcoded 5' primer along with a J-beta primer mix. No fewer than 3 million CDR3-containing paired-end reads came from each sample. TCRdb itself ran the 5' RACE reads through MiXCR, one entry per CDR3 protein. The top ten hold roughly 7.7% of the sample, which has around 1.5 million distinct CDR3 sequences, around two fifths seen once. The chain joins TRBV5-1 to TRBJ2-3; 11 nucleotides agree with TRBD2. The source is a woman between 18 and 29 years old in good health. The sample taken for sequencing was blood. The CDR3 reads CASSFTSGSLPDTQYF. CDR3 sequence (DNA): TGCGCCAGCAGCTTCACTAGCGGGAGCCTCCCAGATACGCAGTATTTT.